This T cell receptor beta chain was documented in a study of shared clonotypes between healthy human individuals. The CDR3 is made up of 13 amino acids. TCRdb's table, derived via immunoSEQ multiplex PCR, lists solely in-frame clones and lacks some. Among roughly 2.2 million clones listed, 80% to 95% were seen once. V usage is TRBV21-1 and J usage is TRBJ1-4; the D call TRBD1 from the table was never checked on the DNA. TRBV21-1 is given as a pseudogene. The TCR comes from a man between 18 and 29 years old in good health. Some clones in this sample may be carry-over from other donors' samples. Sequenced material: naive CD4+ T cells from PBMCs. The sample's subset: CD45RA+ positively selected. CDR3 loop: CASSRQGFEKLFF. CDR3 bases: TGTGCCAGCAGCAGACAGGGGTTTGAAAAACTGTTTTTT.